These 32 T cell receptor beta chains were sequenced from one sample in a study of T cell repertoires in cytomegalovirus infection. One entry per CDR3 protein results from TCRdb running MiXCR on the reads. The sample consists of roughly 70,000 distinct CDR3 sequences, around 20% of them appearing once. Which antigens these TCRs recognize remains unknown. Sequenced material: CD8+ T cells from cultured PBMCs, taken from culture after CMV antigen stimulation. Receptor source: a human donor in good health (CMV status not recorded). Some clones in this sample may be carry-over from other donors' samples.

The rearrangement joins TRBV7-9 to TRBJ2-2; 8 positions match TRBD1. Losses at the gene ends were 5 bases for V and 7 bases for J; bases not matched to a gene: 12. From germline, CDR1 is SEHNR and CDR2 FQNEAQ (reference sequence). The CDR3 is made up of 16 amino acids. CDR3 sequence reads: CASSPADRVDGGELFF. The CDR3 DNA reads TGTGCCAGCAGCCCCGCGGACAGGGTGGATGGCGGGGAGCTGTTTTTT.

The CDR3 protein is CASSYGTTSTDTQYF. In nucleotides, the CDR3 is TGTGCCAGCAGTTACGGAACAACTAGCACAGATACGCAGTATTTT. The chain recombines TRBV6-2 or TRBV6-3 with TRBJ2-3; D is unresolved. The V end was cut by 2 bases, the J end by 0 bases, with 9 bases between. The CDR3 has 15 amino acids. Per the germline V gene, CDR1 is MNHEY and CDR2 is SVGEGT.

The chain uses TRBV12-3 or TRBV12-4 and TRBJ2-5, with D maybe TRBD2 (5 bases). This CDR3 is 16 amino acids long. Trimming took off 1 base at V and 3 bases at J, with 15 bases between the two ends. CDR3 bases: TGTGCCAGCAGTTTAGGAGGTCCGACTATTGAAGAGACCCAGTACTTC. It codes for CASSLGGPTIEETQYF.

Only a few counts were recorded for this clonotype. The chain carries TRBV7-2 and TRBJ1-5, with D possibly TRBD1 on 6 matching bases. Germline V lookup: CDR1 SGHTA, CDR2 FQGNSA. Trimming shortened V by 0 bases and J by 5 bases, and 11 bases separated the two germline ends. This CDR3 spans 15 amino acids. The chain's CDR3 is CASSLAGGQDQPQHF. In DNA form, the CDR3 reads TGTGCCAGCAGCTTAGCCGGGGGGCAGGATCAGCCCCAGCATTTT. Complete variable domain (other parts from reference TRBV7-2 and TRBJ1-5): GAGVSQSPSNKVTEKGKDVELRCDPISGHTALYWYRQSLGQGLEFLIYFQGNSAPDKSGLPSDRFSAERTGGSVSTLTIQRTQQEDSAVYLCASSLAGGQDQPQHFGDGTRLSIL.

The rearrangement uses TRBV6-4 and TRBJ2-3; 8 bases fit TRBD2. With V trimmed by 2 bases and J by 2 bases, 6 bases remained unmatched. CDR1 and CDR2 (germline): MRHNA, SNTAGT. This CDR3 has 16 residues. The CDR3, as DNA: TGTGCCAGCAGTGACAGTGCGGGGGGACCCACAGATACGCAGTATTTT. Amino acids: CASSDSAGGPTDTQYF.

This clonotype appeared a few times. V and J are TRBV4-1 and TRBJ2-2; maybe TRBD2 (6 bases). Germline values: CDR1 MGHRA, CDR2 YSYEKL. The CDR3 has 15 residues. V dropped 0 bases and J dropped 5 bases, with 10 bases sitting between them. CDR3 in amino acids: CASSQERRGTGELFF. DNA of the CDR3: TGCGCCAGCAGCCAAGAAAGACGGGGGACCGGGGAGCTGTTTTTT.

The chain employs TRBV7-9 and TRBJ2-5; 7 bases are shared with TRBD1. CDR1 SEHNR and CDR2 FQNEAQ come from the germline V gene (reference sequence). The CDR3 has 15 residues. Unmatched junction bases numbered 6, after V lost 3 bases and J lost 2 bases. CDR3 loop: CASSFSRDSQETQYF. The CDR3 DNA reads TGTGCCAGCAGCTTCTCCCGGGACAGTCAAGAGACCCAGTACTTC.

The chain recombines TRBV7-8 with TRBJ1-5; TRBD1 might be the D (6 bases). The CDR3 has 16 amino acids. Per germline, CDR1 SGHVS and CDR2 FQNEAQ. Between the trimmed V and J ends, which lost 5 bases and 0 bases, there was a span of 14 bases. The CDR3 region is CASSQDRRYSNQPQHF. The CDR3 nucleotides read TGTGCCAGCAGCCAAGACAGGCGTTATAGCAATCAGCCCCAGCATTTT. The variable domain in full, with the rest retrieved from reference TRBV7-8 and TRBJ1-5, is GAGVSQSPRYKVAKRGQDVALRCDPISGHVSLFWYQQALGQGPEFLTYFQNEAQLDKSGLPSDRFFAERPEGSVSTLKIQRTQQEDSAVYLCASSQDRRYSNQPQHFGDGTRLSIL.

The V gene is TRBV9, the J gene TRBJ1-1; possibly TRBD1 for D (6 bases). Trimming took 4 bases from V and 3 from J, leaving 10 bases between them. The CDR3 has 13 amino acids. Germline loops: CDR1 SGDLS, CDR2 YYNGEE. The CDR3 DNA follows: TGTGCCAGCAGCATAGGACAGTACACTGAAGCTTTCTTT. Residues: CASSIGQYTEAFF.

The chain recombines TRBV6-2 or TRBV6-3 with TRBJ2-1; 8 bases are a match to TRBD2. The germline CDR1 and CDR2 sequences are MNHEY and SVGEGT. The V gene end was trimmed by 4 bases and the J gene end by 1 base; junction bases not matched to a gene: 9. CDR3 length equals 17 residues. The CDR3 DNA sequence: TGTGCCAGCAGTTCCTCGGGGGGGGCGGGGTCCTACAATGAGCAGTTCTTC. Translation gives CASSSSGGAGSYNEQFF.

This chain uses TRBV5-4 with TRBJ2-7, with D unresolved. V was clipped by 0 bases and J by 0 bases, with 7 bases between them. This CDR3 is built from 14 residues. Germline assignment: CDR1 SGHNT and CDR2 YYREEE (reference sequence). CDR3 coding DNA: TGTGCCAGCAGCTTGGTTGGGAACTCCTACGAGCAGTACTTC. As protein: CASSLVGNSYEQYF.

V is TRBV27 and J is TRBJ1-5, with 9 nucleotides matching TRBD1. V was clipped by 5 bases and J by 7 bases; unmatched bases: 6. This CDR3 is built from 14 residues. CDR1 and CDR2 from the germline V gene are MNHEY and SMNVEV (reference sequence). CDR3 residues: CASSPGQGRQPQHF. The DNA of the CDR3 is TGTGCCAGCAGTCCGGGACAGGGAAGACAGCCCCAGCATTTT.

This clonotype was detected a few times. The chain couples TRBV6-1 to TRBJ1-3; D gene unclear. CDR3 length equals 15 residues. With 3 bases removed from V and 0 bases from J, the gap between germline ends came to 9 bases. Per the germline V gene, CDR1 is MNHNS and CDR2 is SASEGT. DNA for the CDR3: TGTGCCAGCAGTGACGGACTAAGCTCTGGAAACACCATATATTTT. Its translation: CASSDGLSSGNTIYF.

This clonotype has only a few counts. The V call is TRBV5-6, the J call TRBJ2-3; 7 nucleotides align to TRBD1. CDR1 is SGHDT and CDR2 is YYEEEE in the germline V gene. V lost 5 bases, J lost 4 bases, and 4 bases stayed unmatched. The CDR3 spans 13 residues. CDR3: CASSRTGADTQYF. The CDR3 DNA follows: TGTGCCAGCAGTAGGACAGGCGCAGATACGCAGTATTTT.

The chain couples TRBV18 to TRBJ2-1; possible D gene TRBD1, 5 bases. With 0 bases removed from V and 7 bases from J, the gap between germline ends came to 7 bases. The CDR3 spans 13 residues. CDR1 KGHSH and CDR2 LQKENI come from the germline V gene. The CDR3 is CASSPPRQNEQFF. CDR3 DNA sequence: TGTGCCAGCTCACCACCTCGACAGAATGAGCAGTTCTTC. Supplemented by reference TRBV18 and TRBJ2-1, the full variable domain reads NAGVMQNPRHLVRRRGQEARLRCSPMKGHSHVYWYRQLPEEGLKFMVYLQKENIIDESGMPKERFSAEFPKEGPSILRIQQVVRGDSAAYFCASSPPRQNEQFFGPGTRLTVL.

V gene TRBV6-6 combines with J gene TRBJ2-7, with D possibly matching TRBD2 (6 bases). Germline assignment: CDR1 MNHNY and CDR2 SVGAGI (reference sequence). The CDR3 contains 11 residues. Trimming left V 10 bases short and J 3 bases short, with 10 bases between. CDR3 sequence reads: CAIMGGYEQYF. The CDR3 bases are TGTGCCATCATGGGGGGCTACGAGCAGTACTTC.

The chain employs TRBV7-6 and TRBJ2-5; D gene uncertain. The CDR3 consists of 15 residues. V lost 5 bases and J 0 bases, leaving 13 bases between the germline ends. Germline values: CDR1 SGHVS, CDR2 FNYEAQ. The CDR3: CASSQSQEYQETQYF. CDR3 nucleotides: TGTGCCAGCAGCCAAAGCCAGGAGTACCAAGAGACCCAGTACTTC.

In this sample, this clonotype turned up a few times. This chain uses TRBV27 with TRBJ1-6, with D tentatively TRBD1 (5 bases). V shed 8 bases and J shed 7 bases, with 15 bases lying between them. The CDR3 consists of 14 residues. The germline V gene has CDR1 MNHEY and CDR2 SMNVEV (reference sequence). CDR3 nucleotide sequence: TGTGCCAGCGGCCCGGGGGGAGACAATTCACCCCTCCACTTT. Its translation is CASGPGGDNSPLHF.

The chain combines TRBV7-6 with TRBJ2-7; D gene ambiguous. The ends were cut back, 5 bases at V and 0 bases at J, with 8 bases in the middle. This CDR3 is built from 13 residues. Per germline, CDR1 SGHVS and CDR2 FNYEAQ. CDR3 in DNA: TGTGCCAGCAGCGCAAGGGACTCCTACGAGCAGTACTTC. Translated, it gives CASSARDSYEQYF.

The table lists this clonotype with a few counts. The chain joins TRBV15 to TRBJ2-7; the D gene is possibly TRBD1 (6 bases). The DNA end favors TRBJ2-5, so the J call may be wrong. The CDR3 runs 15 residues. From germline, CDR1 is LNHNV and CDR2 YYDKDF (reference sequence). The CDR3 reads CATSRVDSSEETQYF. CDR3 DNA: TGTGCCACCAGCAGAGTGGACAGCTCGGAGGAGACCCAGTACTTC.

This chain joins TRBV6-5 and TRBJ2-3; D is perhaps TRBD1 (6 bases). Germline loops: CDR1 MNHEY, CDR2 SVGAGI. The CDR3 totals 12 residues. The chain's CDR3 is CEVGASTDTQYF. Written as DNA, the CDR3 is TGTGAGGTGGGGGCTAGCACAGATACGCAGTATTTT.

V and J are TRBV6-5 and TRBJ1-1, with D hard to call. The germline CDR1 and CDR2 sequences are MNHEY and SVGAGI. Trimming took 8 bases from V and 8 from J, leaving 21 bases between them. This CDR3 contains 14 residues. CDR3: CASAYAPANGEAFF. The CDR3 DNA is TGTGCCAGCGCCTACGCCCCGGCCAACGGCGAAGCTTTCTTT.

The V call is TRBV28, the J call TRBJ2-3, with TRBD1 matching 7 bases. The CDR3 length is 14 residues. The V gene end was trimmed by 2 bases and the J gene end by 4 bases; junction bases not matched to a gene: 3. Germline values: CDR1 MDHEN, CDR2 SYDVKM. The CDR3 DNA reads TGTGCCAGCAGTTTAACAGGGGATGCAGATACGCAGTATTTT. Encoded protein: CASSLTGDADTQYF.

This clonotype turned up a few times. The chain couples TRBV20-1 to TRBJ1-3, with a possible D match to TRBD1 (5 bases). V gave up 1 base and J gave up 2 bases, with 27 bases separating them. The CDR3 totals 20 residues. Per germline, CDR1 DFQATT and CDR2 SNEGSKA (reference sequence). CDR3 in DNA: TGCAGTGCTAGAGGCACCGAATCGTCCCCCCCGCGGGGCCCTGGAAACACCATATATTTT. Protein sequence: CSARGTESSPPRGPGNTIYF.

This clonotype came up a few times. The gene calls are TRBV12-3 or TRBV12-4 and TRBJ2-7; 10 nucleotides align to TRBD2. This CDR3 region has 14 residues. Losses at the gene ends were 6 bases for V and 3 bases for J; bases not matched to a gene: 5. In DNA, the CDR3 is TGTGCCAGCAGCCTCGGACTAGCGGTCTACGAGCAGTACTTC. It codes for CASSLGLAVYEQYF.

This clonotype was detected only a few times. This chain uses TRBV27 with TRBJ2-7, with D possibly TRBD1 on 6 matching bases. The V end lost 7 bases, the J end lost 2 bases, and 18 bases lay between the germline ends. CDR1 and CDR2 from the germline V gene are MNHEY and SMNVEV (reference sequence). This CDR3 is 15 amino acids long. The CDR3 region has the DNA TGTGCCAGCAAGTTTGGAACAGGGACCCCCTACGAGCAGTACTTC. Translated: CASKFGTGTPYEQYF.

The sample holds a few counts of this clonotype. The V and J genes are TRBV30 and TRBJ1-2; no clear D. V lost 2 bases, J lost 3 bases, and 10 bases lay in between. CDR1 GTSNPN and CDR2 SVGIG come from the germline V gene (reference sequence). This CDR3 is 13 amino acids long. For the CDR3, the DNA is TGTGCCTGGAGTCGGAGTCAATACTATGGCTACACCTTC. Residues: CAWSRSQYYGYTF.

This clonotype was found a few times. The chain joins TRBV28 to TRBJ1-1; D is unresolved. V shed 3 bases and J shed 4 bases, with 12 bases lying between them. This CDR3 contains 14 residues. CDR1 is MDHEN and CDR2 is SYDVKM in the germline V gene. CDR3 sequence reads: CASSFSRPFTEAFF. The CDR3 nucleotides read TGTGCCAGCAGTTTCAGCAGACCCTTCACTGAAGCTTTCTTT.

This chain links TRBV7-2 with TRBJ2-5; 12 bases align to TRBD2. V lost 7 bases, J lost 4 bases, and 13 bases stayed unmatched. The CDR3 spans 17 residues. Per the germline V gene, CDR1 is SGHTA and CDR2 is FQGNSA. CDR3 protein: CASTDALAGGKGETQYF. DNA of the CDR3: TGTGCCAGCACCGACGCCCTAGCGGGGGGGAAGGGAGAGACCCAGTACTTC.

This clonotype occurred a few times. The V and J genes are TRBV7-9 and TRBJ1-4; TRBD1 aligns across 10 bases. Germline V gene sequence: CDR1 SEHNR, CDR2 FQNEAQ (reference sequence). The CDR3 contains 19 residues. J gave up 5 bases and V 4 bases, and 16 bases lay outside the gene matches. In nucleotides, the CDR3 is TGTGCCAGCAGCTCCGTCACCGGGACAGGGGAATTCGGGAATGAAAAACTGTTTTTT. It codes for CASSSVTGTGEFGNEKLFF.

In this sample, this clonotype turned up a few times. CDR3 sequence: CASSQGPLRGDNQPQHF. In DNA form, the CDR3 reads TGCGCCAGCAGCCAAGGGCCGCTTCGGGGGGATAATCAGCCCCAGCATTTT. This chain joins TRBV4-1 and TRBJ1-5; D is possibly TRBD1 (5 bases). Germline CDR1 is MGHRA and CDR2 is YSYEKL. The CDR3 length is 17 residues. The germline V and J ends were trimmed by 1 base and 4 bases, with 17 bases remaining between them.

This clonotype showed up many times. The CDR3 DNA sequence: TGTGCCAGCAGCACAAGGGACAGGACTAACTATGGCTACACCTTC. Protein product: CASSTRDRTNYGYTF. This chain uses TRBV7-2 with TRBJ1-2; 8 bases map to TRBD1. The germline V gene has CDR1 SGHTA and CDR2 FQGNSA. The CDR3 has 15 amino acids. Trimming at V came to 5 bases and at J to 0 bases, leaving 5 bases not matched to a gene.